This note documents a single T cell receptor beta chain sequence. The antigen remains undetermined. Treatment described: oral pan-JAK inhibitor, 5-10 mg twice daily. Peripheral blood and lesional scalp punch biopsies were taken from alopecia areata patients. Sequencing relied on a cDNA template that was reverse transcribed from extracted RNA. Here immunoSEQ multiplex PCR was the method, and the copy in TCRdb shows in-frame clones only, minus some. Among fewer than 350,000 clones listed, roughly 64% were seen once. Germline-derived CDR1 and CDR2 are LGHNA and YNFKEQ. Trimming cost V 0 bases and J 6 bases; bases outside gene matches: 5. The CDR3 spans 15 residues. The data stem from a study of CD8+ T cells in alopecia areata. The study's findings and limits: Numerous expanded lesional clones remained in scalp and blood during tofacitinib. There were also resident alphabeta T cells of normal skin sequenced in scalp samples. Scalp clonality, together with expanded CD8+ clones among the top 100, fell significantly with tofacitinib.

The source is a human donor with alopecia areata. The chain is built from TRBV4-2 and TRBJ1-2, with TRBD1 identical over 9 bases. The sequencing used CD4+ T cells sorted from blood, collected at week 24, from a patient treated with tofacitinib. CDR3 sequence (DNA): TGTGCCAGCAGCCAAGACGGGACAGGGAACAATGGCTACACCTTC. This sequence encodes CASSQDGTGNNGYTF.